What follows describes a single TCR beta chain. Antigen specificity is unknown. Per the original data handling: There were no quality scores in the junction-only immunoSEQ sequences, so filtering differed. Assay: immunoSEQ multiplex PCR; the TCRdb copy retains only in-frame clones and omits some. V and J calls and clone size come straight from that table; D and trimming were deduced from the DNA. Of over 2,000,000 clones in the sample, 93% were seen once. These data come from a study of shared clonotypes between healthy human individuals. Overall study findings and caveats: Genetic and exposure-history diversity was limited by the small donor number.

This CDR3 spans 15 amino acids. Trimming cost V 2 bases and J 6 bases; bases outside gene matches: 8. The V gene's germline CDR1 is SGDLS and CDR2 YYNGEE. Naive CD8 cells lacked CD45RO and underwent positive selection for CCR7, leaving out terminally differentiated effector memory CD45RA+ cells. Nashville, Tennessee was home to all donors, each a Caucasian adult. V usage is TRBV9 and J usage is TRBJ2-1; 7 bases are a match to TRBD2. The origin of this receptor is a man between 18 and 35 years old in good health. Some clones in this sample may be carry-over from other donors' samples. Sequenced sample: naive CD8+ T cells from PBMCs. The CDR3, as DNA: TGTGCCAGCAGCGTCGGACTAGACCTTATCAATGAGCAGTTCTTC. This translates into CASSVGLDLINEQFF.